This T cell receptor beta chain emerged from a study of OX40 agonist ivuxolimab in advanced cancers. The length of the CDR3 is 13 residues. Deletions cut 5 bases from V and 4 bases from J, with 11 bases between. The germline V gene has CDR1 SGDLS and CDR2 YYNGEE. Method: immunoSEQ multiplex PCR; TCRdb's copy keeps in-frame clones and lacks some. The table has about 42,000 clones, more than 70% seen once. The cohort excluded patients with autoimmune disease history or systemic immunosuppression. The clonotype originates from an adult with an advanced solid tumor such as melanoma, head and neck, liver or kidney cancer. The V call is TRBV9, the J call TRBJ2-3, with D possibly called TRBD1 or TRBD2 (5 bases each). This specimen was CD4+ or CD8+ T cells sorted from blood, taken in a trial of the OX40 agonist ivuxolimab. In nucleotides, the CDR3 is TGTGCCAGCAGTGTTGGGGGTTCAGATACGCAGTATTTT. Encoded protein: CASSVGGSDTQYF. Drawing the rest from reference TRBV9 and TRBJ2-3, the complete variable domain is DSGVTQTPKHLITATGQRVTLRCSPRSGDLSVYWYQQSLDQGLQFLIQYYNGEERAKGNILERFSAQQFPDLHSELNLSSLELGDSALYFCASSVGGSDTQYFGPGTRLTVL.